These 3 T cell receptor beta chains were sequenced from one sample in a study of beta chain features in type 1 diabetes. Findings and limits, study-wide: TCRB CDR3s from Type 1 diabetes patients were moderately but significantly shorter in all four CD4+ subsets.

What was sequenced were expressed TCRB transcripts, since all of the isolated RNA had been reverse transcribed. Produced via immunoSEQ multiplex PCR; TCRdb's table is partial and in-frame only. The data show about 740,000 clones, roughly 12% seen once. These receptors' targets are unknown. Sequenced: naive CD4+ T cells from blood. All receptors derive from a young man with type 1 diabetes.

This sequence joins TRBV18 and TRBJ1-1; perhaps TRBD1 as D (5 bases). The germline V gene has CDR1 KGHSH and CDR2 LQKENI. V lost 8 bases and J 3 bases, leaving 16 bases between the germline ends. The CDR3 spans 14 residues. CDR3 loop: CASTLRGRDTEAFF. The CDR3 DNA is TGTGCCAGCACGCTCCGGGGCCGGGACACTGAAGCTTTCTTT.

This clone was seen a few times. The chain couples TRBV4-1 to TRBJ1-2; D unclear. This CDR3 comprises 15 residues. The germline V gene has CDR1 MGHRA and CDR2 YSYEKL. V lost 4 bases and J 6 bases, leaving 18 bases between the germline ends. The CDR3 nucleotides read TGCGCCAGCAGCCCCCGGGAGGGAGGGTTTGATGGCTACACCTTC. The encoded protein is CASSPREGGFDGYTF.

V usage is TRBV10-3 and J usage is TRBJ2-3, with TRBD2 as a possible D gene (6 bases). Per the germline V gene, CDR1 is ENHRY and CDR2 is SYGVKD. Trimming stripped 4 bases from V and 5 bases from J, with 10 bases between. The CDR3 length is 13 residues. The CDR3 DNA reads TGTGCCATCAGTGGCGGGGCTGGAGATACGCAGTATTTT. Its protein product is CAISGGAGDTQYF.